This T cell receptor (beta chain) derives from a study of response to subunit inactivated influenza vaccine. V lost 5 bases, J lost 12 bases, and 6 bases stayed unmatched. CDR3 length: 12 amino acids. Germline CDR1 MNHEY, CDR2 SVGEGT. This clonotype was picked up a small number of times. Via MiXCR, TCRdb re-called the RT-PCR reads, giving one row per CDR3 protein. This sample has 600,000 to 850,000 distinct CDR3 sequences, with about 15% found just once. Sequences were derived from PBMCs from blood, sampled approximately 15 days before vaccination. This rearrangement joins TRBV6-2 or TRBV6-3 to TRBJ2-1; 8 positions match TRBD1. This sequence originates from a man between 50 and 59 years old who received an inactivated influenza vaccine. The CDR3 DNA reads TGTGCCAGCAGTCGCACCGGGACAGGGCAGTTCTTC. Translation gives CASSRTGTGQFF.